This TCR beta chain was identified in a study of blood T cells in healthy people across ages. In germline, CDR1 is MNHEY, CDR2 SVGEGT. The V end lost 5 bases, the J end lost 4 bases, and 7 bases lay between the germline ends. This CDR3 is 12 amino acids long. A second PCR, run for about 7 to 12 cycles, used a sample-barcoded 5' primer plus a J-beta primer mix. MiXCR, applied by TCRdb to the 5' RACE reads, yields one record per CDR3 protein. The table has approximately 670,000 distinct CDR3 sequences, roughly 41% seen once. The source is an older man in good health. The sample was blood. This chain links TRBV6-2 or TRBV6-3 with TRBJ2-3, with D unresolved. This CDR3 reads CASSGWADTQYF. Here the CDR3 DNA reads TGTGCCAGCAGTGGGTGGGCAGATACGCAGTATTTT.